The T cell receptor (beta chain) described here comes from a study of shared clonotypes between healthy human individuals (TCRdb year 2020). For context, the study as a whole: The cohort comprised two women and three men aged 18 to 49 years. Per donor, three plates each were used for CD4 naive and CD4 memory, two for CD8 naive, and one for CD8 memory. The study deeply sequenced blood TCR repertoires of about 5 healthy adults to estimate repertoire size and the extent of clonotype sharing between individuals. Libraries were prepared and TCR repertoires were sequenced by different laboratories using diverse techniques, in order to increase sequencing depth and limit assay-specific biases. Each donor's leukapheresis produced roughly between about 0.8 and 10 billion PBMCs.

General conclusions and limits of the study: When several donors were compared, the shared fraction of clonotypes was about 5% for naive CD4, more than 3% for naive CD8, 2.3% for memory CD4, and 0.35% to 0.4% for memory CD8. Clonotypes shared by all four sorted-subset donors showed higher generation probabilities than non-shared clonotypes. Sampling was restricted to blood, and TCR repertoires in tissue are likely to differ from TCR repertoires in blood. Larger estimated clonotype richness was generally found for naive subsets than for memory subsets. The small number of donors limited the genetic and exposure-history diversity represented. Even with the large sequencing depth, rarefaction of the sorted-subset datasets indicated that sequencing was incomplete. Pairwise subsampling indicated that sequencing depth was expected to affect the degree of clonotype sharing among donors.

This clone appeared once. Its antigen target is currently unknown. It has no much larger one-base neighbor in the sample; base qualities were not kept. The sample has other DNA sequences that encode this CDR3 too. TCR CDR3 regions were amplified from genomic DNA by multiplex PCR using the deep immunoSEQ assay. Extracted genomic DNA from each cell subset was spread evenly across all wells of several immunoSEQ 96-well plates, with each plate serving as a replicate. Each replicate PCR for sorted subsets received about 210 ng genomic DNA, equal to 30,000 or so T cell genomes. Purified libraries were measured with a Qubit 3.0 fluorometer, size-checked on a Bioanalyzer 2100, and measured again with the KAPA Library Quantification kit. Every immunoSEQ 96-well plate was sequenced on a dedicated single-read 150-cycle Illumina NextSeq 550 flow cell. For the original study's pipeline: Because the immunoSEQ output held only junctional sequences and lacked quality scores, the filtering could not match the filtering applied to full-length reads. To assign V/J genes and CDR3, sequences were annotated against IMGT germline references using PyIR, a Python wrapper for IgBLAST v1.9. Reads were filtered out if the reads had weak V/J assignments (E-value above 1e-6), no CDR3, stop codons, out-of-frame junctions, or ambiguous translated residues. V3J clonotypes were defined as sequences sharing the same inferred V gene, J gene, and CDR3 amino acid sequence. The percentage overlap between two repertoires was calculated by dividing the number of shared unique clonotypes by the size of the smaller repertoire. Repertoire richness was assessed with RTK rarefaction, the Chao1 estimator, and Recon v2.1 estimates of unobserved clonotypes. Generation probabilities for all TCRbeta clonotypes obtained by the gDNA method from several donors were computed using OLGA. TCRdb took over this immuneACCESS table, retaining in-frame rearrangements with V and J assigned. Such tables are incomplete; in checked studies, under half of the missing clones stem from an unresolved V gene, and the remainder is unexplained. The DNA gave D and trimming, while V, J and clone size come from that table. The sample table lists around 1.1 million clones, approximately 80% of them with a count of one. 0.6% to 0.75% of the sample goes to the ten largest clones.

Healthy HIV-negative adults with no recently reported acute infections or vaccinations were included as donors. Only Caucasian adults living in Nashville, Tennessee, USA were represented among the donors. CD4+ T cells were enriched by magnetic negative selection, after which naive cells were positively selected on CD45RA and the negative fraction was taken as the memory subset. After blood collection by leukapheresis, PBMCs were isolated using Ficoll-Histopaque density gradient centrifugation and then cryopreserved in the vapor phase of liquid nitrogen. Purity and quantity of every magnetically sorted T cell population were checked by analytical flow cytometry. Genomic DNA was isolated from every sorted fraction and measured by UV absorbance on a Nanodrop 2000c. Via the germline V gene, CDR1 is SGHRS and CDR2 YFSETQ. The CDR3 holds 14 amino acids from the cysteine to the phenylalanine. Kept here is only the CDR3 DNA, which spans 42 bases and is read in frame from base 1. Relative to germline, V is 0 bases shorter and J is 3 bases shorter, with 7 bases between their ends.

Rearrangement joined TRBV5-1 to TRBJ2-1, with the D gene call left open. Source material: memory CD4+ T cells from PBMCs. Per the publication, the cell subset or site label means: CD45RA-negative fraction. The TCR comes from a young man in good health. Some clones in this sample may be carry-over from other donors' samples. Here is the DNA: TGCGCCAGCAGCTTGGACCTCCTCTACAATGAGCAGTTCTTC. This yields the protein CASSLDLLYNEQFF.